The 12 T cell receptor beta chains below were found in one sample sequenced in a study of blood T cells in healthy people across ages. The authors ran a second PCR of 7 to 11 cycles using a sample-barcoded 5' primer and a J-beta primer mix. TCRdb reanalysed the 5' RACE reads using MiXCR and keeps one entry per CDR3 protein. This sample yields about 500,000 distinct CDR3 sequences, of which approximately 25% are seen a single time; just over 8.5% belongs to the top ten. The sample was also linked to a second study, of T cells of mothers and their children.

What was sequenced was blood. The receptors stem from a boy aged 10-17 years in good health.

This clonotype was detected only a few times. This chain joins TRBV5-1 and TRBJ2-7, with D perhaps being TRBD1 or TRBD2 (7 bases each). CDR1 and CDR2 (germline): SGHRS, YFSETQ. The CDR3 is made up of 16 amino acids. V was shortened by 0 bases and J by 4 bases, with 17 bases between the two germline ends. The CDR3 protein is CASSLASRGTVYEQYF. CDR3 DNA: TGCGCCAGCAGCTTGGCCTCGCGGGGGACAGTATACGAGCAGTACTTC.

CDR3 DNA sequence: TGTGCCAGCAGCGTTCGGATTCAAGAGACCCAGTACTTC. The encoded protein is CASSVRIQETQYF. The chain joins TRBV5-5 to TRBJ2-5; D is unresolved. V was trimmed by 4 bases and J by 2 bases, leaving 9 bases between them. CDR1 is SGHKS, CDR2 YYEKEE, per germline (reference sequence). The CDR3 has 13 amino acids.

This rearrangement joins TRBV18 to TRBJ1-6, with TRBD1 matching 7 bases. The CDR3 totals 15 residues. J was trimmed by 2 bases and V by 5 bases; bases with no gene match: 3. Per the germline V gene, CDR1 is KGHSH and CDR2 is LQKENI. Here the CDR3 reads CASSLQGTYNSPLHF. DNA of the CDR3: TGTGCCAGCTCATTACAGGGGACCTATAATTCACCCCTCCACTTT.

There are a few counts of this clonotype. The chain carries TRBV9 and TRBJ2-5; TRBD2 matches at 9 bases. Near its end, the DNA agrees better with TRBJ2-1, so the J call may be wrong. This CDR3 is built from 15 residues. CDR1 and CDR2 (germline): SGDLS, YYNGEE. The CDR3 DNA sequence: TGTGCCAGCAGCGGTCCTAGCGGGGTTTACAATGAGCAGTTCTTC. This encodes CASSGPSGVYNEQFF.

The chain has TRBV20-1 and TRBJ1-6; D may be TRBD1 (5 bases). Germline lookup yields CDR1 DFQATT and CDR2 SNEGSKA (reference sequence). The ends were cut back, 3 bases at V and 9 bases at J, with 9 bases in the middle. This CDR3 comprises 12 residues. The CDR3 sequence is CSARPGGSPLHF. The CDR3 nucleotides read TGCAGTGCTAGGCCGGGGGGTTCACCCCTCCACTTT.

The rearrangement links TRBV6-5 to TRBJ1-4; 10 positions agree with TRBD1. The ends lost 4 bases at V and 6 bases at J; junction bases unmatched: 5. The V gene's germline CDR1 is MNHEY and CDR2 SVGAGI. There are 15 residues in the CDR3. The CDR3, as DNA: TGTGCCAGCAGTTCTTCCGGGACAGGGGATGAAAAACTGTTTTTT. It codes for CASSSSGTGDEKLFF.

The rearrangement joins TRBV20-1 to TRBJ2-3; TRBD1 might be the D (6 bases). Germline CDR1 reads DFQATT; CDR2 reads SNEGSKA (reference sequence). Trimming cost V 8 bases and J 3 bases, with 21 bases left between them. The CDR3 is 15 residues long. The DNA for the CDR3 is TGCAGTACCAAGCGCCCAGGGGAGTCGACAGATACGCAGTATTTT. Encoded protein: CSTKRPGESTDTQYF.

As to this clonotype: The junction shows a germline mismatch at one end, possibly a read error. The genes are TRBV12-3 or TRBV12-4 and TRBJ2-7; D call uncertain. This CDR3 is built from 13 residues. CDR3 amino acids: CAISLDVSYEQYF. DNA of the CDR3: TGTGCCATCAGTTTAGATGTTTCCTACGAGCAGTACTTC.

In this sample, this clonotype turned up many times. The rearrangement joins TRBV27 to TRBJ2-1; no clear D. The length of the CDR3 is 15 residues. With 2 bases removed from V and 8 bases from J, the gap between germline ends came to 16 bases. Germline CDR1 and CDR2: MNHEY and SMNVEV (reference sequence). The CDR3 reads CASSLAPFSADEQFF. The CDR3 DNA follows: TGTGCCAGCAGTTTAGCCCCTTTTTCGGCAGATGAGCAGTTCTTC.

The chain recombines TRBV7-2 with TRBJ2-4; tentative D call: TRBD1 (6 bases). The CDR3 contains 20 residues. Looked up from germline, CDR1 is SGHTA and CDR2 is FQGNSA. V lost 5 bases and J 0 bases, leaving 26 bases between the germline ends. CDR3 in amino acids: CASSRGDRGYIQGAKNIQYF. The DNA of the CDR3 is TGTGCCAGCAGCCGAGGGGATAGGGGTTATATACAGGGAGCCAAAAACATTCAGTACTTC.

This clonotype came up a few times. The chain joins TRBV4-3 to TRBJ2-1; 8 nucleotides align to TRBD2. V shed 1 base and J 5 bases; nucleotides not matched to a gene: 7. Germline-derived CDR1 and CDR2 are LGHNA and YSLEER. The CDR3 runs 16 residues. CDR3 coding DNA: TGCGCCAGCAGCCAAGTGAGTAGCGGGGCAGACAATGAGCAGTTCTTC. This codes for CASSQVSSGADNEQFF.

The rearrangement joins TRBV14 to TRBJ2-2; D is unresolved. The V end was cut by 0 bases, the J end by 1 base, with 12 bases between. This CDR3 spans 17 amino acids. CDR1 and CDR2 (germline): SGHDN, FVKESK. CDR3 amino acids: CASSQEIRVENTGELFF. The CDR3 nucleotides read TGTGCCAGCAGCCAAGAAATCCGGGTGGAGAACACCGGGGAGCTGTTTTTT.